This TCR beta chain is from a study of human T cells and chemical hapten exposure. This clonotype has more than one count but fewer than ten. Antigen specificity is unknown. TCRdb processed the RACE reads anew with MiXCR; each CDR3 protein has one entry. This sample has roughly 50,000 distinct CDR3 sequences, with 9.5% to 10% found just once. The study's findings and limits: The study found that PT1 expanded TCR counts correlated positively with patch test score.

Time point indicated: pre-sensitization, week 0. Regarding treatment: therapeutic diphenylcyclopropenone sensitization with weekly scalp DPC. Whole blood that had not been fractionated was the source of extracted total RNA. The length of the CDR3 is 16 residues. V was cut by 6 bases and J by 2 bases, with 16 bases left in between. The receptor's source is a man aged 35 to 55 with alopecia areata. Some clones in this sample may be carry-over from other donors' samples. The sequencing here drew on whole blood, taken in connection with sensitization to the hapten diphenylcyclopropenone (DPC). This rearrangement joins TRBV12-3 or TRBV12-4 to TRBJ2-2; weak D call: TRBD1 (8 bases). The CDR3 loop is CASSQYRGGNTGELFF. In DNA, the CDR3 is TGTGCCAGCAGCCAATACAGGGGGGGAAACACCGGGGAGCTGTTTTTT.